Listed below are T cell receptor beta chains from one sample, sequenced in a study of cytomegalovirus exposure and HLA in healthy donors. The protocol was immunoSEQ multiplex PCR, while the TCRdb copy is restricted to in-frame clones and leaves out a portion. Its listing shows tens of thousands of clones. Sequenced sample: PBMCs. The receptors were sampled from a woman aged 40 to 55 in good health and CMV-seropositive. The CDR3 runs from the conserved cysteine through the conserved F or W.

TRBV14	TRBJ2-7	12	CASRQGHYEQYF
TRBV6-1	TRBJ1-5	13	CASSERGNQPQHF
TRBV5-4	TRBJ2-7	14	CASSSDRGSYEQYF
TRBV14	TRBJ1-5	14	CASSQQGAGGPQHF
TRBV19	TRBJ1-5	16	CASSIPRQLINQPQHF
TRBV11-3	TRBJ2-1	15	CASSPLAGEGYEQFF
TRBV28	TRBJ2-2	16	CASISWGGRNTGELFF
TRBV28	TRBJ1-5	14	CASRPAGAEQPQHF
TRBV9	TRBJ1-1	13	CASSPRGETEAFF
TRBV6-6	TRBJ1-2	16	CASSTGGGTVGRGYTF
TRBV4-2	TRBJ2-1	15	CASSQEAGGPKEQFF
TRBV7-9	TRBJ1-2	15	CASSLAGAANYGYTF
TRBV4-1	TRBJ2-1	15	CASSQERLKNNEQFF
TRBV4-1	TRBJ2-7	16	CASSQEVESPPYEQYF
TRBV4-2	TRBJ2-5	18	CASSQNSLGLAGEETQYF
TRBV6-1	TRBJ2-3	13	CASRIYSSGPEYF
TRBV19	TRBJ2-2	15	CASSPMREGTGELFF
TRBV7-2	TRBJ1-4	14	CASSLGQDNEKLFF
TRBV29-1	TRBJ2-7	13	CSVRTALSYEQYF
TRBV11-2	TRBJ2-2	14	CASSPGLAVGELFF
TRBV5-5	TRBJ2-1	12	CASSSRVNEQFF
TRBV28	TRBJ2-7	17	CASSLWNIGPSSYEQYF
TRBV25-1	TRBJ1-2	15	CASSDSSDRGGGYTF
TRBV5-1	TRBJ2-3	14	CASSLTGSTDTQYF
TRBV5-1	TRBJ2-7	12	CASSRDKYEQYF